These T cell receptor beta chains were read from a single sample in a study of identical twins. TCRdb re-called the 5' RACE reads with MiXCR, one entry per CDR3 protein. This sample has hundreds of thousands of distinct CDR3 sequences, with 6.5% to 8.5% found just once. This same sample was also part of a study on yellow fever vaccine responses in identical twins.

Material for sequencing was memory (CD45RO+) T cells sorted from blood. Receptors originate from a young woman in good health. The CDR3 runs from the conserved cysteine through the conserved F or W. Each record gives: V gene, clone size, CDR3 length, D gene, J gene, CDR3 protein, CDR3 DNA. A D gene is named only where the DNA matches it firmly. Clone size appears in some rows only: once, few, many, or a class for an expanded clone.

TRBV7-2,many,13,TRBD2,TRBJ2-3,CASSGMSTDTQYF,TGTGCCTCGAGCGGGATGAGCACAGATACGCAGTATTTT
TRBV5-6,many,15,TRBD1,TRBJ2-3,CASSLADRATDTQYF,TGTGCCAGCAGCTTGGCCGACAGGGCCACAGATACGCAGTATTTT
TRBV15,few,14,TRBD1,TRBJ2-3,CATNGGQGADTQYF,TGTGCCACCAATGGGGGACAGGGGGCAGATACGCAGTATTTT
TRBV25-1,.,14,TRBD1,TRBJ1-6,CASNSQGVNSPLHF,TGTGCCAGCAATAGTCAGGGGGTTAATTCACCCCTCCACTTT
TRBV20-1,.,11,.,TRBJ2-3,CSWKRTDTQYF,TGCAGCTGGAAGCGTACAGATACGCAGTATTTT
TRBV14,.,16,TRBD2,TRBJ2-1,CASSQIGTSGNNEQFF,TGTGCCAGCAGCCAAATAGGGACTAGCGGAAACAATGAGCAGTTCTTC
TRBV29-1,many,14,.,TRBJ1-3,CSVDGGRRGNTIYF,TGCAGCGTTGACGGCGGCCGCAGGGGAAACACCATATATTTT
TRBV12-3/TRBV12-4,many,16,.,TRBJ2-3,CASSPRDGKSTDTQYF,TGTGCCAGCAGTCCGCGGGACGGAAAGAGCACAGATACGCAGTATTTT
TRBV7-8,.,16,TRBD1,TRBJ2-3,CGSSLRTGLSTDTQYF,TGTGGCAGCAGCTTAAGGACAGGGCTTAGCACAGATACGCAGTATTTT
TRBV5-1,many,14,TRBD1,TRBJ2-1,CASSTGQGHNEQFF,TGCGCCAGCAGCACAGGACAGGGCCACAATGAGCAGTTCTTC
TRBV28,.,13,.,TRBJ2-1,CASSLNIGGQQFF,TGTGCCAGCAGTTTAAATATTGGGGGTCAGCAGTTCTTC
TRBV20-1,.,13,TRBD1,TRBJ2-1,CSARGDRDNEQFF,TGCAGTGCTAGAGGGGACAGAGACAATGAGCAGTTCTTC
TRBV6-1,few,14,.,TRBJ2-6,CATGRGYGANVLTF,TGTGCCACCGGTAGGGGCTACGGGGCCAACGTCCTGACTTTC
TRBV6-5,few,12,.,TRBJ2-7,CASSPGTREQYF,TGTGCCAGCAGTCCCGGGACGAGGGAGCAGTACTTC
TRBV5-6,few,17,.,TRBJ2-3,CASSDIQGTLLTDTQYF,TGTGCCAGCAGCGATATACAGGGGACTCTGCTCACAGATACGCAGTATTTT
TRBV7-9,many,16,TRBD1,TRBJ2-2,CASSQPGQANTGELFF,TGTGCCAGCAGCCAGCCGGGACAGGCGAACACCGGGGAGCTGTTTTTT
TRBV10-2,.,17,TRBD2,TRBJ2-2,CASSRKKLAGVTGELFF,TGCGCCAGCAGTCGGAAAAAACTAGCGGGAGTCACCGGGGAGCTGTTTTTT
TRBV12-3/TRBV12-4,many,15,.,TRBJ1-3,CASSPNTYSGNTIYF,TGTGCCAGCAGTCCAAACACATACTCTGGAAACACCATATATTTT
TRBV7-9,many,17,.,TRBJ2-6,CASSLDAGFSGANVLTF,TGTGCCAGCAGCTTAGACGCAGGTTTCTCTGGGGCCAACGTCCTGACTTTC